This T cell receptor beta chain was identified during a study of cytomegalovirus exposure and HLA in healthy donors. Overall study findings and caveats: TCR beta chains associated with HLA were, in a later analysis, more clonally expanded than equally common others.

Healthy bone marrow donors supplied every sample. As for this clone: Its matching antigen is unknown.

60 Vbeta and 13 Jbeta primers were used in PCR. Original methodology: In a later analysis, the count reached tens of millions of unique TCR beta chains, with 10 million to 14 million shared. The protocol was immunoSEQ multiplex PCR, while the TCRdb copy is restricted to in-frame clones and leaves out a portion. V, J and clone size were drawn from that table, and D and trimming were deduced from the DNA. The sample has some 100,000 clones, around 79% seen once. Material for sequencing was PBMCs. This clonotype was obtained from a male donor in good health and CMV-seropositive.

In DNA form, the CDR3 reads TGTGCCTGGAGTGCAATGGACAGAAGCACAGATACGCAGTATTTT. Its translation is CAWSAMDRSTDTQYF. The chain combines TRBV30 with TRBJ2-3, with D possibly TRBD1 on 6 matching bases. V shed 1 base and J shed 0 bases, with 11 bases lying between them. Germline CDR1 reads GTSNPN; CDR2 reads SVGIG (reference sequence). The CDR3 runs 15 residues.